This T cell receptor beta chain was captured by sequencing in a study of T cell responses to AZD1222 COVID-19 vaccine. TCRdb's table, derived via immunoSEQ multiplex PCR, lists solely in-frame clones and lacks some. The sample shows 90,000 to 120,000 clones, approximately 89% of them seen only once. The CDR3 covers 15 residues. Germline CDR1 LNHDA, CDR2 SQIVND (reference sequence). V lost 1 base to trimming and J lost 5 bases, with 11 bases between them. This chain uses TRBV19 with TRBJ2-2, with D tentatively TRBD2 (5 bases). This receptor was obtained from an adult who received the MenACWY meningococcal vaccine as a control. The specimen was peripheral blood, collected 28 days after the second dose of the MenACWY control vaccine. The CDR3 here is CASSIGLWETGELFF. The CDR3 nucleotides are TGTGCCAGTAGTATAGGTTTGTGGGAGACCGGGGAGCTGTTTTTT.